This note documents a single T cell receptor (beta chain) sequence. The sample belongs to a study of blood T cell repertoires in COVID-19. Study overall: In each case, the material was cDNA or gDNA derived from T cells, B-cell-depleted T cells, or PBMCs.

Only in-frame clones appear in the TCRdb table, and some are missing; sequencing was by immunoSEQ multiplex PCR. There are under 150,000 clones in the sample; about nine tenths occur only once, and approximately 2.5% lies in the top ten. Looked up from germline, CDR1 is LNHDA and CDR2 is SQIVND (reference sequence). The trim removed 5 bases at V and 9 bases at J, leaving 10 bases unmatched. This CDR3 has 14 amino acids. Sequenced sample: peripheral blood. The TCR comes from a human donor in a cohort sampled during active COVID-19. The V and J genes are TRBV19 and TRBJ2-1, with 7 bases that match TRBD1. As DNA, the CDR3 is TGTGCCAGTAGTGAACGACAGGGAGTTGGTGAGCAGTTCTTC. Translation gives CASSERQGVGEQFF.